Described below is a single TCR beta chain sequence and its context. The antigen remains undetermined. Measured with immunoSEQ multiplex PCR; TCRdb has only the in-frame clones, and not every one. Among about 2,600 clones listed, over 70% were seen once. This entry is derived from a study of T cell clonotyping in hematopoietic cell transplantation. Study results and caveats: Cells were unsorted, so CD4 and CD8 contributions were not separated.

The specimen was peripheral blood mononuclear cells, collected 180 days after allogeneic stem cell transplant. This clonotype was obtained from a male patient aged 55-69 years who had an allogeneic stem cell transplant, so T cells may come from the graft donor. Some clones in this sample may be carry-over from other donors' samples.

CDR3 protein: CASSVGQGENQPQHF. For the CDR3, the DNA is TGTGCCAGCAGTGTGGGACAGGGGGAGAATCAGCCCCAGCATTTT. This rearrangement joins TRBV27 to TRBJ1-5; 11 positions agree with TRBD1. The J segment lost 4 bases and the V segment lost 5 bases, leaving 4 bases of the junction unmatched. CDR3 size: 15 residues. Germline V gene data show CDR1 as MNHEY and CDR2 as SMNVEV (reference sequence).